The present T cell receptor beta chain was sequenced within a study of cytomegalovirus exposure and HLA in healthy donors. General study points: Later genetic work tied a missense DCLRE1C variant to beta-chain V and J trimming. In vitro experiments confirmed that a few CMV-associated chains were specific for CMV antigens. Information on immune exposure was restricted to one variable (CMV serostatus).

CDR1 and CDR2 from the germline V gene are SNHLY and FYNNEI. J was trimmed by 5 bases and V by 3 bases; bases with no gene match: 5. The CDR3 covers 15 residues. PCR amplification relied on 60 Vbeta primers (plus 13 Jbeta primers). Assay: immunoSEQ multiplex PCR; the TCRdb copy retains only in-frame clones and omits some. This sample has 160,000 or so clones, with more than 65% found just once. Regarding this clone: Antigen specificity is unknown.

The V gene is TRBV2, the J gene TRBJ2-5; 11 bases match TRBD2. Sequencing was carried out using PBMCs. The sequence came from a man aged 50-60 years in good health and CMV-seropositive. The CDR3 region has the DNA TGTGCCAGCAGTGATAGTAGCGGGGGGGCGGAGACCCAGTACTTC. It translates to CASSDSSGGAETQYF.